This TCR beta chain was documented in a study of control samples from healthy donors and cancer patients. V was pared by 0 bases and J by 5 bases, with 2 bases of the junction left unmatched. Germline loops: CDR1 LNHDA, CDR2 SQIVND (reference sequence). The CDR3 runs 14 residues. The method was immunoSEQ multiplex PCR; TCRdb's version includes in-frame clones alone and lacks a portion of them. Among approximately 86,000 clones, approximately 86% were seen once, and the ten largest hold 20% to 25%. Input material: blood. The genes are TRBV19 and TRBJ1-1; 8 bases are a match to TRBD1. This receptor was taken from a man aged 25-45 years in good health. CDR3 in DNA: TGTGCCAGTAGTATAGAAACAGGGGGGACTGAAGCTTTCTTT. Protein sequence: CASSIETGGTEAFF.